The clone carrying this TCR beta chain turned up a few times. Within the sample, other DNA sequences also encode this same CDR3. The ends were cut back, 0 bases at V and 1 base at J, with 7 bases in the middle. CDR1 and CDR2 (germline): SGDLS, YYNGEE. The CDR3 extends over 14 amino acids. This record belongs to a study of cytomegalovirus exposure and HLA in healthy donors. Primers included in the PCR were 60 Vbeta and 13 Jbeta primers. Authors' data handling: In a later analysis, roughly 10 million of approximately 86 million unique beta chains occurred in at least two donors. Profiled with immunoSEQ multiplex PCR; TCRdb holds only in-frame clones, not every one. That table is the source of V, J and clone size, and D and trimming were worked out from the DNA. The data contain 170,000 or so clones, 80% of them singletons.

The chain links TRBV9 to TRBJ1-1; D remains ambiguous. The TCR originated in a male donor in good health and CMV-seropositive. Sequencing was carried out using PBMCs. CDR3 in DNA: TGTGCCAGCAGCGTAGAGACTGGGAACACTGAAGCTTTCTTT. It is translated as CASSVETGNTEAFF.